This record covers a single T cell receptor (beta chain). In germline, CDR1 is MGHRA, CDR2 YSYEKL. The J segment lost 9 bases and the V segment lost 3 bases, leaving 7 bases of the junction unmatched. This CDR3 comprises 15 residues. Using immunoSEQ multiplex PCR, the repertoire was profiled, and TCRdb retains in-frame clones only, with some absent. The sample shows 350,000 to 450,000 clones, about 85% of them seen only once. This sample was taken from a study of blood T cell repertoires in COVID-19. The specimen sequenced was peripheral blood. The gene calls are TRBV4-1 and TRBJ2-1, with 11 nucleotides matching TRBD2. The clonotype was recovered from a woman between 18 and 29 years old with acute or convalescent COVID-19. CDR3 region: CASSQPRLAGSEQFF. Here the CDR3 DNA reads TGCGCCAGCAGCCAGCCGAGACTAGCGGGGAGTGAGCAGTTCTTC.